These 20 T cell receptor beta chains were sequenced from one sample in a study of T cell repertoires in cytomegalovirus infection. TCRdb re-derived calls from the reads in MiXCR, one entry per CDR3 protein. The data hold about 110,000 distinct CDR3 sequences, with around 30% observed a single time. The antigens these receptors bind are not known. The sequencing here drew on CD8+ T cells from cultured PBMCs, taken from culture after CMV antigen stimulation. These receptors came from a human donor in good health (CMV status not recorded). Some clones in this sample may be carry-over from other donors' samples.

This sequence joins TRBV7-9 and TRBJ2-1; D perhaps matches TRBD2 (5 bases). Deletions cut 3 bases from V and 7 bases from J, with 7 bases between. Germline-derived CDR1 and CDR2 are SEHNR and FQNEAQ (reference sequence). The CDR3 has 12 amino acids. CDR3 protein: CASSFGINEQFF. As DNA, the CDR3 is TGTGCCAGCAGCTTCGGGATTAATGAGCAGTTCTTC.

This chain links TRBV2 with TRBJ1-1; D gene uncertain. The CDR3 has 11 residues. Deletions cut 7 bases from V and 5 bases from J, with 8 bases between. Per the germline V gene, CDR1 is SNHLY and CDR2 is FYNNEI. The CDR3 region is CASKYDTEAFF. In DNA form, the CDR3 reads TGTGCCAGCAAGTACGATACTGAAGCTTTCTTT.

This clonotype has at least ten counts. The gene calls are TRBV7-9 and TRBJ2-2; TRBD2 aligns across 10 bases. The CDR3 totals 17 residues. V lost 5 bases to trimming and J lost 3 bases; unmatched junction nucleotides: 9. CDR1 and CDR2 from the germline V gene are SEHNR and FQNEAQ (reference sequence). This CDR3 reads CASSAPAGGPDTGELFF. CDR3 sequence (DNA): TGTGCCAGCAGCGCCCCAGCGGGGGGGCCCGACACCGGGGAGCTGTTTTTT.

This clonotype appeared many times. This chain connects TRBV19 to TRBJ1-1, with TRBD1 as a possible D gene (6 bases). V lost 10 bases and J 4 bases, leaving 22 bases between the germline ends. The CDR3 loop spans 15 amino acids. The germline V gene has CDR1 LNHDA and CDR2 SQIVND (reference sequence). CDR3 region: CATTGFDFGTTEAFF. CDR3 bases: TGTGCCACAACAGGGTTCGATTTTGGAACCACTGAAGCTTTCTTT. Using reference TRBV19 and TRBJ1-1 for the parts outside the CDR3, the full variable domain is DGGITQSPKYLFRKEGQNVTLSCEQNLNHDAMYWYRQDPGQGLRLIYYSQIVNDFQKGDIAEGYSVSREKKESFPLTVTSAQKNPTAFYLCATTGFDFGTTEAFFGQGTRLTVV.

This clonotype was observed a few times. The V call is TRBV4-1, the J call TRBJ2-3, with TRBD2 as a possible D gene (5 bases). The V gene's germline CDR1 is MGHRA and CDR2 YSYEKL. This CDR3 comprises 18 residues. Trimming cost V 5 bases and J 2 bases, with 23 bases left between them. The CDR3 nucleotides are TGCGCCAGCAGCGTGAACCAATATCGAGGGCTCTCCACAGATACGCAGTATTTT. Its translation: CASSVNQYRGLSTDTQYF.

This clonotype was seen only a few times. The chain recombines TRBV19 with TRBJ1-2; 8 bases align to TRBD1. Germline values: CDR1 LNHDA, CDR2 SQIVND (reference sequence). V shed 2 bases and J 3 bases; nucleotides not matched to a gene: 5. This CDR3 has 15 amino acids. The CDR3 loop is CASSIMAGGYYGYTF. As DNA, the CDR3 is TGTGCCAGTAGTATAATGGCAGGGGGCTACTATGGCTACACCTTC.

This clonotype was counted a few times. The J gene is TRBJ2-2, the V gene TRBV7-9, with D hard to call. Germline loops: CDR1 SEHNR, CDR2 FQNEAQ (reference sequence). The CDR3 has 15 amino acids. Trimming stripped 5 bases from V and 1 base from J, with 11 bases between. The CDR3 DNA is TGTGCCAGCAGCCCGAACCTTCGGAACACCGGGGAGCTGTTTTTT. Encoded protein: CASSPNLRNTGELFF.

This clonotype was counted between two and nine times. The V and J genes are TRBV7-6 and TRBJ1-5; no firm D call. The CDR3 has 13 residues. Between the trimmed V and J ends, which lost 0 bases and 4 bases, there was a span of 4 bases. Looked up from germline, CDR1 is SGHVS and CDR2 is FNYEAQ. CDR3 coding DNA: TGTGCCAGCAGCTTAGCCCAAAATCAGCCCCAGCATTTT. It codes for CASSLAQNQPQHF.

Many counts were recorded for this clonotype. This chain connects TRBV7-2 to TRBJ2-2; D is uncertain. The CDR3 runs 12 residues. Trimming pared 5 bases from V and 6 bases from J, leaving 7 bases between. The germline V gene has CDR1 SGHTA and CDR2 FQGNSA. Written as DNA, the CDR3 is TGTGCCAGCAGCCCCCCCCCCGGGGAGCTGTTTTTT. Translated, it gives CASSPPPGELFF.

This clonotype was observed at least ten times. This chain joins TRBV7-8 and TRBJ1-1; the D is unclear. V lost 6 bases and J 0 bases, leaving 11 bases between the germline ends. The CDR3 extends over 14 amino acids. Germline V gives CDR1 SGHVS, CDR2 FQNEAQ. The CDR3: CASSRADMNTEAFF. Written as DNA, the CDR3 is TGTGCCAGCAGTAGGGCAGACATGAACACTGAAGCTTTCTTT.

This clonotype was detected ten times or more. CDR3 bases: TGTGCCAGCAGCTTAACACTGGACAGCCTTGTACACTCTGGGGCCAACGTCCTGACTTTC. The encoded protein is CASSLTLDSLVHSGANVLTF. The V and J genes are TRBV7-8 and TRBJ2-6; tentative D call: TRBD1 (6 bases). CDR1 is SGHVS, CDR2 FQNEAQ, per germline. Trimming removed 2 bases from V and 0 bases from J, with 20 bases in between. This CDR3 is 20 amino acids long.

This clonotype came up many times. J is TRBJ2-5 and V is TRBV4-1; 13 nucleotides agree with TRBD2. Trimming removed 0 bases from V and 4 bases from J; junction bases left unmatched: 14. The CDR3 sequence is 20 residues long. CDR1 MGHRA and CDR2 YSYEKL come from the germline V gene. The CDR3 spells CASSQDRGMTSGGRGETQYF. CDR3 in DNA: TGCGCCAGCAGCCAAGATAGGGGGATGACTAGCGGGGGGAGAGGAGAGACCCAGTACTTC.

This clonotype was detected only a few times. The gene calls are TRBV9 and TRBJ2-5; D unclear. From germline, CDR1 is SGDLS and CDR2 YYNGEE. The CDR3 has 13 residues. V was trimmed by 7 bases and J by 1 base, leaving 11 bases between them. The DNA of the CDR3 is TGTGCCAGCGGTCGGGTTGCCCAAGAGACCCAGTACTTC. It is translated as CASGRVAQETQYF.

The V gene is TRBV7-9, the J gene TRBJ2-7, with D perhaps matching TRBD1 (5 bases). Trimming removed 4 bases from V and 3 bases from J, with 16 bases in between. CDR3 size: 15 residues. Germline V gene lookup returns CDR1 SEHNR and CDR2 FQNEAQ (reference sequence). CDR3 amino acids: CASSSPGWSNYEQYF. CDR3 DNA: TGTGCCAGCAGCTCGCCAGGGTGGAGTAACTACGAGCAGTACTTC. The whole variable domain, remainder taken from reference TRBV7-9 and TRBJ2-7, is DTGVSQNPRHKITKRGQNVTFRCDPISEHNRLYWYRQTLGQGPEFLTYFQNEAQLEKSRLLSDRFSAERPKGSFSTLEIQRTEQGDSAMYLCASSSPGWSNYEQYFGPGTRLTVT.

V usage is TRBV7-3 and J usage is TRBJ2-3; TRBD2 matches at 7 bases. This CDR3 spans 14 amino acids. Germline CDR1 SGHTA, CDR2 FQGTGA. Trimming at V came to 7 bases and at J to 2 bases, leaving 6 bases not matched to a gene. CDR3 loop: CASIHGLDTDTQYF. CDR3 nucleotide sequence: TGTGCCAGCATCCATGGACTAGACACAGATACGCAGTATTTT.

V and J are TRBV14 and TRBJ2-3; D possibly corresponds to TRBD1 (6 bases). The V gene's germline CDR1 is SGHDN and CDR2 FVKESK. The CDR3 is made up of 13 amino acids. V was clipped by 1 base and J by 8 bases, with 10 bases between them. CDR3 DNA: TGTGCCAGCAGCCAAGGGACAGAGACTACGCAGTATTTT. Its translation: CASSQGTETTQYF.

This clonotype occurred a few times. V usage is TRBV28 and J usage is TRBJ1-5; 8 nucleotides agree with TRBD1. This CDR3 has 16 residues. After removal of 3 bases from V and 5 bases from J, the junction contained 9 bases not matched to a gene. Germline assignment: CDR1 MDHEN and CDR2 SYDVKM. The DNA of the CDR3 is TGTGCCAGCAGTTTTCTGGCAGGGGGCTCGGATCAGCCCCAGCATTTT. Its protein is CASSFLAGGSDQPQHF.

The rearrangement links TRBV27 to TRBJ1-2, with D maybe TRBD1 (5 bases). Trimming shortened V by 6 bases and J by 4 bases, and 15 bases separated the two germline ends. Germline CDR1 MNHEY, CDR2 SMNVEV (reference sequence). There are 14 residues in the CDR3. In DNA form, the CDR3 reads TGTGCCAGCAGCAGGGATCCCGAAGGCTATGGCTACACCTTC. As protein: CASSRDPEGYGYTF.

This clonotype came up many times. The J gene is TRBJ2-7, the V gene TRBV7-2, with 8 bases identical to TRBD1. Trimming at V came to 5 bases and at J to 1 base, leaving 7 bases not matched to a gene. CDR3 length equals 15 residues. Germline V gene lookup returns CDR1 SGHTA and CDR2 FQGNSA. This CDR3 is CASSGPGQVSYEQYF. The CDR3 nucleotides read TGTGCCAGCAGCGGACCGGGACAGGTGTCCTACGAGCAGTACTTC.

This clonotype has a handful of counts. CDR3 sequence (DNA): TGTGCCAGCAGCTCAAGTCGGGACACAGAAAACAGGAGGAATCCCTACGAGCAGTACTTC. Translating gives CASSSSRDTENRRNPYEQYF. V gene TRBV7-4 combines with J gene TRBJ2-7; TRBD1 is a possible D gene (6 bases). Germline V lookup: CDR1 SGHVT, CDR2 SQSDAQ. The CDR3 has 20 amino acids. V lost 4 bases to trimming and J lost 2 bases, with 30 bases between them.